Below are 5 T cell receptor beta chains sequenced from a single sample in a study of CD8+CD57+ T cells in acquired aplastic anemia. TCR beta VDJ and CDR3 profiles were obtained from a genomic DNA template. MiXCR, applied by TCRdb to the reads, yields one record per CDR3 protein. The sample lists around 120,000 distinct CDR3 sequences, approximately 36% occurring once. Patients selected for sequencing had displayed CD8+CD57+ cell expansion by flow cytometry. The specimen was sorted CD4+, CD8+, or CD8+CD57+ T cells (not recorded which) from PBMCs. All receptors derive from a human donor with aplastic anemia.

This clonotype appeared a few times. The V and J genes are TRBV18 and TRBJ1-1; no definite D call. The CDR3 is 13 residues long. Germline CDR1 is KGHSH and CDR2 is LQKENI. V was clipped by 2 bases and J by 3 bases, with 7 bases between them. CDR3 sequence (DNA): TGTGCCAGCTCACCAAAGTTTGACACTGAAGCTTTCTTT. Protein sequence: CASSPKFDTEAFF.

This clonotype was detected only once. J is TRBJ1-2 and V is TRBV12-3 or TRBV12-4, with 11 bases aligning to TRBD1. This CDR3 is built from 16 residues. J gave up 7 bases and V 6 bases, and 13 bases lay outside the gene matches. As DNA, the CDR3 is TGTGCCAGCAGATTCGGGACAGGGGGAACCGAGGGTGGCTACACCTTC. Amino acids: CASRFGTGGTEGGYTF.

This clonotype was recorded many times. The chain is built from TRBV6-1 and TRBJ2-6; D unclear. Between the trimmed V and J ends, which lost 7 bases and 2 bases, there was a span of 6 bases. The CDR3 loop spans 13 amino acids. Germline V gene lookup returns CDR1 MNHNS and CDR2 SASEGT. CDR3 in DNA: TGTGCCAGCATATTAGCTGGGGCCAACGTCCTGACTTTC. Amino acid sequence: CASILAGANVLTF.

This clonotype was counted ten times or more. The chain joins TRBV5-1 to TRBJ1-1; D uncertain. Trimming stripped 4 bases from V and 1 base from J, with 8 bases between. CDR1 is SGHRS and CDR2 is YFSETQ in the germline V gene. The CDR3 totals 13 residues. The CDR3 bases are TGCGCCAGCAGCCGACGGGAGAACACTGAAGCTTTCTTT. Its protein product is CASSRRENTEAFF.

The gene calls are TRBV10-3 and TRBJ2-7, with D perhaps matching TRBD2 (5 bases). CDR3 length: 14 amino acids. V dropped 0 bases and J dropped 2 bases, with 8 bases sitting between them. CDR1 is ENHRY, CDR2 SYGVKD, per germline. In nucleotides, the CDR3 is TGTGCCATCAGTGAGTCGAAGAGGGCCTACGAGCAGTACTTC. Its translation is CAISESKRAYEQYF.